This TCR beta chain was identified in a study of graft-versus-host responses after intestinal transplantation. About the study: All recipients were transplanted with multivisceral, liver-intestinal, or isolated intestinal grafts. The study gave all recipients anti-thymocyte globulin induction, then tacrolimus and steroids for about 3 years. Regarding the study as a whole: With peak circulating GvH clone levels came an association with early post-transplant HvG declines. The recipient marrow held GvH clones, and some of them showed up first in ileum or blood.

The length of the CDR3 is 14 residues. Germline assignment: CDR1 SSHAT and CDR2 FNYEAQ (reference sequence). Method: immunoSEQ multiplex PCR; TCRdb's copy keeps in-frame clones and lacks some. The repertoire includes 95,000 to 100,000 clones, about 82% of them detected once, and over 1.1% sits in the top ten. A word on this clone: Its antigen is not known. The junction shows a germline mismatch at one end, possibly a read error.

The V call is TRBV7-7, the J call TRBJ1-3; tentatively, D is TRBD1 (5 bases). Sequencing used PBMCs, obtained 255 days after intestinal transplant. The sequence was obtained from a human patient who received an intestinal transplant, so some T cells may come from the graft donor. CDR3 in DNA: TGTGCTAGCAGCTCCGGGACCTCCGGTAGCACCATATATTTT. Protein sequence: CASSSGTSGSTIYF.